Below, one T cell receptor (beta chain) is given with its context. Its antigen is still unknown. Trimming stripped 8 bases from V and 4 bases from J, with 24 bases between. Germline CDR1 reads LNHNV; CDR2 reads YYDKDF (reference sequence). The CDR3 consists of 18 residues. TCRdb re-derived calls from the 5' RACE reads in MiXCR, one entry per CDR3 protein. This sample has approximately 150,000 distinct CDR3 sequences; 17% occur once, and the top ten carry approximately 30%. The entry originates in a study of CD8 T cells in ankylosing spondylitis. General study results and limits: There was a TCR beta motif, made of eight highly homologous variants, that appeared characteristic of ankylosing spondylitis blood. Some motif variants were previously reported in reactive arthritis synovial fluid and blood.

This sequence originates from a male donor with ankylosing spondylitis. V and J are TRBV15 and TRBJ2-6; TRBD2 might be the D (5 bases). Material: blood, either unsorted or a sorted T cell fraction (not recorded which). CDR3 sequence: CATSESGIRVVGANVLTF. In DNA, the CDR3 is TGTGCCACCTCCGAATCGGGAATACGGGTGGTCGGGGCCAACGTCCTGACTTTC.